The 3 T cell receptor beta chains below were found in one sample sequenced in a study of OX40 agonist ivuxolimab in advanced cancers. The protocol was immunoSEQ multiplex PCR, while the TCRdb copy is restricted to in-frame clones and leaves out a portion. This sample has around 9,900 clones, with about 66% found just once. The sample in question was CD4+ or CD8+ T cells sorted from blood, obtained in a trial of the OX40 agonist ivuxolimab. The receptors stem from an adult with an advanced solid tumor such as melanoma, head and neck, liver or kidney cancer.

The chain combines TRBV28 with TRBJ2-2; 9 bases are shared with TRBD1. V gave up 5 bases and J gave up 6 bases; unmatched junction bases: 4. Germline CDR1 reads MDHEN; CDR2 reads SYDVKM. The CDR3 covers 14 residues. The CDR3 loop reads CASSDRGKPGELFF. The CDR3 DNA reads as TGTGCCAGCAGTGACAGGGGGAAACCCGGGGAGCTGTTTTTT. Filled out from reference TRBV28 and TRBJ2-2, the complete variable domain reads DVKVTQSSRYLVKRTGEKVFLECVQDMDHENMFWYRQDPGLGLRLIYFSYDVKMKEKGDIPEGYSVSREKKERFSLILESASTNQTSMYLCASSDRGKPGELFFGEGSRLTVL.

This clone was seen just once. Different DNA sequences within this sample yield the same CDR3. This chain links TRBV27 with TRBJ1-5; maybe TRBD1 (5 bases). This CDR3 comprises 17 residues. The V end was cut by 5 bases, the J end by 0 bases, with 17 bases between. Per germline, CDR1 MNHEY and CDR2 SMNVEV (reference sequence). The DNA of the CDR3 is TGTGCCAGCAGTCCAGGGACGGGAGCTTATAGCAATCAGCCCCAGCATTTT. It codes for CASSPGTGAYSNQPQHF.

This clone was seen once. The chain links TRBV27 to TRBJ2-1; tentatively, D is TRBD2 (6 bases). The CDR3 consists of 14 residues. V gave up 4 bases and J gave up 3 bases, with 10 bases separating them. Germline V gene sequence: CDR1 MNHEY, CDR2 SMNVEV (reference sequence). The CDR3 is CASSSGLHYNEQFF. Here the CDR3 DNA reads TGTGCCAGCAGTTCGGGACTCCACTACAATGAGCAGTTCTTC.